Listed below are T cell receptor beta chains from one sample, sequenced in a study of T cells after yellow fever vaccination. TCRdb re-called the 5' RACE reads with MiXCR, one entry per CDR3 protein. The sample has 500,000 to 650,000 distinct CDR3 sequences, about 15% seen once. Sequenced material: PBMCs, taken about 5 days after the first yellow fever vaccination. These receptors originate from a man in his late teens or twenties who received the YFV17D yellow fever vaccine. Both conserved end residues are part of each CDR3. The order of the fields is V gene, D gene, clone size, J gene, CDR3 protein, CDR3 DNA. A D gene is named only where the DNA matches it firmly. Some rows have no size entry. The others give once, few or many, or a class for an expanded clone.

TRBV28	-	few	TRBJ1-2	CASSLNSLRVLYGYTF	TGTGCCAGCAGTTTAAACTCACTCAGGGTGCTCTATGGCTACACCTTC
TRBV4-1	-	few	TRBJ2-2	CASRPTSNTGELFF	TGCGCCAGCCGACCGACGTCGAACACCGGGGAGCTGTTTTTT
TRBV14	-	-	TRBJ1-2	CASSQGWTQSYTF	TGTGCCAGCAGCCAGGGATGGACTCAGAGCTACACCTTC
TRBV4-3	-	-	TRBJ1-1	CASSRGPDGTEAFF	TGCGCCAGCAGCCGAGGACCCGATGGCACTGAAGCTTTCTTT
TRBV5-5	TRBD1	once	TRBJ2-1	CASRNRDRARVNEQFF	TGTGCCAGCAGGAACCGGGACAGGGCCCGGGTCAATGAGCAGTTCTTC
TRBV4-3	-	few	TRBJ2-2	CASSQDVGTGKAGELFF	TGCGCCAGCAGCCAAGATGTTGGCACAGGGAAGGCCGGGGAGCTGTTTTTT
TRBV6-2/TRBV6-3	TRBD2	few	TRBJ2-2	CASSDGLAGARNTGELFF	TGTGCCAGCAGTGACGGACTAGCGGGGGCCCGGAACACCGGGGAGCTGTTTTTT
TRBV5-1	-	-	TRBJ2-1	CASSHPGSRVSYNEQFF	TGCGCCAGCAGCCACCCAGGGAGCAGGGTTTCCTACAATGAGCAGTTCTTC
TRBV7-9	-	-	TRBJ2-3	CASSFLSPGETDTQYF	TGTGCCAGCAGTTTCCTCTCTCCAGGCGAGACAGATACGCAGTATTTT
TRBV5-5	TRBD1	-	TRBJ1-3	CASSPIPGQGTGNTIYF	TGTGCCAGCAGCCCGATCCCGGGACAGGGGACTGGAAACACCATATATTTT
TRBV5-1	-	many	TRBJ2-1	CASSWGAGAYNEQFF	TGCGCCAGCAGCTGGGGGGCGGGGGCCTACAATGAGCAGTTCTTC
TRBV7-2	-	-	TRBJ2-4	CASSLVWFGAGNIQYF	TGTGCCAGCAGCTTAGTTTGGTTCGGGGCGGGAAACATTCAGTACTTC
TRBV9	-	-	TRBJ1-4	CASSVATGEEKLFF	TGTGCCAGCAGCGTAGCGACAGGAGAAGAAAAACTGTTTTTT
TRBV4-1	-	few	TRBJ2-2	CASSQATAGYTGELFF	TGCGCCAGCAGCCAAGCGACAGCTGGTTACACCGGGGAGCTGTTTTTT
TRBV20-1	-	-	TRBJ2-3	CSAFKPPDADTQYF	TGCAGTGCTTTCAAGCCTCCCGACGCAGATACGCAGTATTTT
TRBV3-1	-	-	TRBJ1-1	CASSQDNVATGEAFF	TGTGCCAGCAGCCAAGATAATGTGGCTACAGGGGAAGCTTTCTTT
TRBV7-3	-	few	TRBJ1-1	CARGIGNTEAFF	TGTGCCAGGGGCATAGGGAACACTGAAGCTTTCTTT
TRBV5-1	-	many	TRBJ2-3	CASSLGWKLGADTQYF	TGCGCCAGCAGCTTGGGCTGGAAGCTCGGGGCAGATACGCAGTATTTT
TRBV20-1	-	-	TRBJ1-4	CSASEVNGVREKLFF	TGCAGTGCTAGTGAAGTAAACGGGGTTCGCGAAAAACTGTTTTTT
TRBV7-9	-	many	TRBJ1-1	CASSSGTEAFF	TGTGCCAGCAGTTCAGGGACTGAAGCTTTCTTT
TRBV20-1	-	-	TRBJ2-2	CSARDTSRSGELFF	TGCAGTGCTAGAGATACTAGCCGGAGCGGGGAGCTGTTTTTT
TRBV24-1	TRBD1	-	TRBJ2-3	CATSDLEQRTGPVTDTQYF	TGTGCCACCAGTGACCTAGAACAGCGGACAGGGCCTGTCACAGATACGCAGTATTTT
TRBV5-1	-	few	TRBJ2-7	CASSLDGVSYEQYF	TGCGCCAGCAGCTTGGATGGGGTCTCCTACGAGCAGTACTTC
TRBV5-1	-	once	TRBJ2-5	CASNLQGVGETQYF	TGCGCCAGCAACCTACAGGGCGTGGGAGAGACCCAGTACTTC
TRBV4-3	-	-	TRBJ1-5	CASSQASGGAQHF	TGCGCCAGCAGCCAAGCCTCCGGAGGGGCCCAGCATTTT
TRBV29-1	-	few	TRBJ2-2	CSVPRDSYTGELFF	TGCAGCGTTCCCCGGGACTCGTATACCGGGGAGCTGTTTTTT
TRBV6-4	TRBD2	many	TRBJ2-3	CASSASGESDTQYF	TGTGCCAGCAGCGCTAGCGGGGAGTCAGATACGCAGTATTTT
TRBV13	-	-	TRBJ2-1	CASSLGWGPYEQFF	TGTGCCAGCAGCTTAGGTTGGGGGCCGTATGAGCAGTTCTTC
TRBV12-5	TRBD1	-	TRBJ2-6	CASGLGQGSSGANVLTF	TGTGCTAGTGGTTTGGGACAGGGAAGCTCTGGGGCCAACGTCCTGACTTTC
TRBV4-3	-	many	TRBJ1-1	CASSRQHMNTEAFF	TGCGCCAGCAGCAGGCAACATATGAACACTGAAGCTTTCTTT
TRBV6-2/TRBV6-3	-	-	TRBJ1-1	CGSSYYDEAFF	TGTGGCAGCAGTTACTACGACGAAGCTTTCTTT
TRBV7-2	TRBD1	few	TRBJ1-1	CASSFGPRQGARTEAFF	TGTGCCAGCAGTTTCGGCCCTCGACAGGGGGCGAGGACTGAAGCTTTCTTT
TRBV20-1	TRBD2	-	TRBJ2-2	CSAYSGGVTGELFF	TGCAGTGCTTATAGCGGGGGGGTCACCGGGGAGCTGTTTTTT
TRBV20-1	-	few	TRBJ1-5	CSARGGAGSGNQPQHF	TGCAGTGCTAGAGGGGGGGCTGGGTCTGGCAATCAGCCCCAGCATTTT
TRBV30	-	-	TRBJ2-7	CAGSQVSYEQYF	TGTGCCGGCAGCCAGGTATCCTACGAGCAGTACTTC
TRBV7-9	TRBD1	few	TRBJ2-3	CASSSTLDRALGDTQYF	TGTGCCAGCAGCTCCACCTTGGACAGGGCGTTGGGAGATACGCAGTATTTT
TRBV2	-	-	TRBJ2-1	CACHRDGLGNEQFF	TGTGCCTGCCACCGGGACGGGCTGGGCAATGAGCAGTTCTTC
TRBV5-1	-	-	TRBJ2-7	CASSLDSHGFEQYF	TGCGCCAGCAGCTTGGACAGCCATGGGTTCGAGCAGTACTTC
TRBV7-9	-	many	TRBJ2-2	CASHTGSGELFF	TGTGCCAGCCACACAGGGTCCGGGGAGCTGTTTTTT
TRBV7-3	TRBD1	few	TRBJ1-1	CASSLTSGQGGSTEAFF	TGTGCCAGCAGCTTAACGTCTGGACAGGGAGGATCCACTGAAGCTTTCTTT
TRBV15	-	-	TRBJ2-3	CATSRETGHTDTQYF	TGTGCCACCAGCAGAGAAACGGGGCACACAGATACGCAGTATTTT
TRBV12-3/TRBV12-4	TRBD1	-	TRBJ2-7	CTCSLGDRATYEQYF	TGTACCTGCAGTTTAGGGGACAGGGCGACCTACGAGCAGTACTTC
TRBV10-3	-	-	TRBJ2-3	CAISADGGRGSTDTQYF	TGTGCCATCAGTGCCGATGGGGGGCGGGGGAGCACAGATACGCAGTATTTT
TRBV20-1	-	few	TRBJ1-1	CSAREGHRNTEAFF	TGCAGTGCTAGAGAAGGACACCGGAACACTGAAGCTTTCTTT
TRBV15	TRBD2	few	TRBJ2-1	CATSRPRGSGLNEQFF	TGTGCCACCAGCAGACCTCGGGGTAGCGGGCTGAATGAGCAGTTCTTC
TRBV6-4	-	few	TRBJ1-1	CASTRGNTEAFF	TGTGCCAGCACCAGGGGGAACACTGAAGCTTTCTTT